Listed below are T cell receptor beta chains from one sample, sequenced in a study of T cells expressing NK-cell markers. TCRdb re-called the 5' RACE reads and gives one entry per CDR3 protein, without DNA. This sample's table reports about 260,000 distinct CDR3 sequences. What was sequenced was blood T cells: a sorted CD56 or NKG2C T cell subset, CD4+ or CD8+ T cells, or bulk PBMC T cells (not recorded which). These receptors came from a man aged 18 to 29 in good health. CDR3s include the opening cysteine and the closing phenylalanine or tryptophan.

CASSLRTSSDTQYF,TRBJ2-3,TRBV12-3/TRBV12-4
CASSPRRGDSPLHF,TRBJ1-6,TRBV7-2
CASSPGTGVYF,TRBJ2-5,TRBV12-3/TRBV12-4
CASSLGQTYQETQYF,TRBJ2-5,TRBV27
CSVVDRANQPQHF,TRBJ1-5,TRBV29-1
CASSPLEAGGFSEQYF,TRBJ2-7,TRBV18
CASSLTEATEAFF,TRBJ1-1,TRBV12-3/TRBV12-4
CASSSGQNNQPQHF,TRBJ1-5,TRBV12-3/TRBV12-4
CASRPGRNTEAFF,TRBJ1-1,TRBV12-3/TRBV12-4
CASSPGQGIYYEQYF,TRBJ2-7,TRBV12-3/TRBV12-4
CASREGLGDTQYF,TRBJ2-3,TRBV2
CASSPLEREGPDNEQFF,TRBJ2-1,TRBV7-2
CASTLGGTLRDTQYF,TRBJ2-3,TRBV28
CASSVEGRETQYF,TRBJ2-5,TRBV9
CASSLAGVSSYNEQFF,TRBJ2-1,TRBV5-5
CSARVGSGGIDTQYF,TRBJ2-3,TRBV20-1
CASSLTRGGMGYNEQFF,TRBJ2-1,TRBV7-3
CASSLEARGNSPLHF,TRBJ1-6,TRBV5-1
CASSLDRFRGEQYF,TRBJ2-7,TRBV4-2
CSAIHSGSGGDTQYF,TRBJ2-3,TRBV20-1
CASSIRQAYEQYF,TRBJ2-7,TRBV3-1
CASSTSPGEPYEQYF,TRBJ2-7,TRBV7-6
CASSRTGNAKNIQYF,TRBJ2-4,TRBV28
CASSRLDRSYEQYF,TRBJ2-7,TRBV6-1
CASSYQTNRVQYF,TRBJ2-7,TRBV6-5
CAISEGWINEKLFF,TRBJ1-4,TRBV10-3
CSARTGLTYEQYF,TRBJ2-7,TRBV20-1
CASSIGLEVGQPQHF,TRBJ1-5,TRBV19
CSAQGGEANYGYTF,TRBJ1-2,TRBV29-1